The rows below give T cell receptor beta chains drawn from one sample of a study of T cells in Graves' hyperthyroidism and ophthalmopathy. TCRdb recomputed calls from the multiplex PCR reads with MiXCR, one row per CDR3 protein. Altogether 600,000 or so distinct CDR3 sequences are present, roughly 16% being singletons, with the ten largest covering less than 4.5%. Input material: blood. The receptors shown here come from a woman younger than 45 with Graves' hyperthyroidism. The CDR3 runs from the conserved cysteine through the conserved F or W. The D gene is left open where the match is weak. Rows may omit the clone size; those that give it use once, few, many or a size class.

D,V,J,size,CDR3,DNA
.,TRBV7-6,TRBJ1-1,many,CASSSRGPTEAFF,TGTGCCAGCAGCTCCCGGGGGCCCACTGAAGCTTTCTTT
.,TRBV29-1,TRBJ2-1,many,CSVEVGLDNEQFF,TGCAGCGTTGAAGTTGGCTTGGATAATGAGCAGTTCTTC
TRBD2,TRBV7-2,TRBJ2-7,.,CASSYSGSTYEQYF,TGTGCCAGCAGTTATAGCGGGTCGACCTACGAGCAGTACTTC
.,TRBV28,TRBJ1-5,many,CASSFAGGNQPQHF,TGTGCCAGCAGTTTTGCAGGGGGCAATCAGCCCCAGCATTTT
TRBD1,TRBV6-1,TRBJ1-2,.,CASSPYGTGLSATF,TGTGCCAGCAGCCCTTATGGGACAGGGTTGAGTGCCACCTTC
.,TRBV5-1,TRBJ2-7,few,CASRFGSATYEQYF,TGCGCCAGCAGATTCGGTAGCGCTACCTACGAGCAGTACTTC
TRBD1,TRBV2,TRBJ2-5,.,CASRQGVGQETQYF,TGTGCCAGCAGACAGGGGGTCGGGCAAGAGACCCAGTACTTC
TRBD2,TRBV7-8,TRBJ2-7,few,CASSLITSGMYYEQYF,TGTGCCAGCAGCCTGATCACTAGCGGGATGTACTACGAGCAGTACTTC
.,TRBV28,TRBJ1-1,.,CASSEENTEAFF,TGTGCCAGCTCAGAAGAGAACACTGAAGCTTTCTTT
TRBD2,TRBV9,TRBJ2-5,.,CASSTDPKREGLETQYF,TGTGCCAGCAGCACCGACCCTAAGCGGGAGGGCCTCGAGACCCAGTACTTC
.,TRBV7-8,TRBJ2-1,once,CASSLDSDSYNEQFF,TGTGCCAGCAGCTTGGACAGCGATTCCTACAATGAGCAGTTCTTC
.,TRBV5-1,TRBJ1-1,few,CASSTPGQNTEAFF,TGCGCCAGCAGCACTCCGGGACAGAACACTGAAGCTTTCTTT
.,TRBV3-1,TRBJ2-3,.,CASSRRIGATDTQYF,TGTGCCAGCAGCCGAAGAATAGGGGCCACAGATACGCAGTATTTT
.,TRBV28,TRBJ1-5,many,CASIGALIYKSNQPQHF,TGTGCCAGCATCGGGGCACTGATCTATAAAAGCAATCAGCCCCAGCATTTT
.,TRBV29-1,TRBJ2-1,few,CSVPPLNEQFF,TGCAGCGTTCCCCCTCTGAATGAGCAGTTCTTC
TRBD2,TRBV7-2,TRBJ2-3,many,CASNKRDGTDTQYF,TGTGCCAGCAATAAGCGGGACGGAACAGATACGCAGTATTTT
.,TRBV24-1,TRBJ2-7,.,CATSDYHEQYF,TGTGCCACCAGTGATTACCACGAGCAGTACTTC
TRBD1,TRBV2,TRBJ1-1,many,CASKGAYTEAFF,TGTGCCAGCAAGGGGGCGTACACTGAAGCTTTCTTT